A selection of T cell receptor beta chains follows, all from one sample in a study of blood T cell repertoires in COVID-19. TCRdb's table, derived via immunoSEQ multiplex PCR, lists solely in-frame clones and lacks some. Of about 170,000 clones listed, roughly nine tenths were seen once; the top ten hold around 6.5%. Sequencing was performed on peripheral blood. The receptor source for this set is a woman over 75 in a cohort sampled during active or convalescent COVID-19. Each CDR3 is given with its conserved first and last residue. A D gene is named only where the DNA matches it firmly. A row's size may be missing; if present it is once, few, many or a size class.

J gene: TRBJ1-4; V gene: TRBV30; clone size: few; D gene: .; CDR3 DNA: TGTGCCTGGAGTGTTTCGGGGGAGGGTGAAAAACTGTTTTTT; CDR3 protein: CAWSVSGEGEKLFF
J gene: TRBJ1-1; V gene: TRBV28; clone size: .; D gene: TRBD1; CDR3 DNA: TGTGCCAGCAGTGGGGACAGCCGCACTGAAGCTTTCTTT; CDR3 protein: CASSGDSRTEAFF
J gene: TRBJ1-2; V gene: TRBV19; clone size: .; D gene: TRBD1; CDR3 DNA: TGTGCCAGTACCCGGACAGGGATGGCGTATGGCTACACCTTC; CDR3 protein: CASTRTGMAYGYTF
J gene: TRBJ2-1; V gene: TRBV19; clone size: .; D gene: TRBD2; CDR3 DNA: TGTGCCAGTAGTAGACCTAGCGGGAGAGGGGCTGAGCAGTTCTTC; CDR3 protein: CASSRPSGRGAEQFF
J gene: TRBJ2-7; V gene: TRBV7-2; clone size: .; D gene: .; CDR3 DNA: TGTGCCAGCAGCTTAGATATCAGGGTGACCTACGAGCAGTACTTC; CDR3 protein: CASSLDIRVTYEQYF
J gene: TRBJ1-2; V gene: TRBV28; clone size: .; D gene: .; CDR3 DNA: TGTGCCAGCAGTAGGGGAGGGGACTATGGCTACACCTTC; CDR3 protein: CASSRGGDYGYTF
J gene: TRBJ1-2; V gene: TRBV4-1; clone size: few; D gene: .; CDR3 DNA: TGCGCCAGCAGCCAAGCTGGACTTAACCTAGGTGGTGGCTACACCTTC; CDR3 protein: CASSQAGLNLGGGYTF
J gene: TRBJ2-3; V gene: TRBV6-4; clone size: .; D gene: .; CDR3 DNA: TGTGCCAGCAGTGACGCAGGGTACCCCACAGATACGCAGTATTTT; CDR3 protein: CASSDAGYPTDTQYF
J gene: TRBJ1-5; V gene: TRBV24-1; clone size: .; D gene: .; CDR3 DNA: TGTGCCACCAGTGATTCCGGGAGGGTTAGCAATCAGCCCCAGCATTTT; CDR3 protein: CATSDSGRVSNQPQHF
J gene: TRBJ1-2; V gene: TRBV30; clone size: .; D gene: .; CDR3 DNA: TGTGCCTGGAGTTACTCAGGGGCGGTTAACTATGGCTACACCTTC; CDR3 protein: CAWSYSGAVNYGYTF
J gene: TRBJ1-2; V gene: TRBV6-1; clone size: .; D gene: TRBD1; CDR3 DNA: TGTGCCAGCAGTGAGCCCGGGACAGAAGCCTGGTATGGCTACACCTTC; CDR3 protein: CASSEPGTEAWYGYTF
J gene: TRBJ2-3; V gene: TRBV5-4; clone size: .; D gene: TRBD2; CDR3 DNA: TGTGCCAGCAGCTTGCCGGAGCGGGGTAGCACAGATACGCAGTATTTT; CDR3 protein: CASSLPERGSTDTQYF
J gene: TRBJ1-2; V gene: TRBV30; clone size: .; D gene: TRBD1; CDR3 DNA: TGTGCCTGGAAGCTTAAAGGACAGGCTAACTATGGCTACACCTTC; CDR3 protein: CAWKLKGQANYGYTF
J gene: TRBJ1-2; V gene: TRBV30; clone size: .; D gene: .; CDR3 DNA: TGTGCCTGGAGCCAAGGGGCTGGTGGCTACACCTTC; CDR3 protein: CAWSQGAGGYTF
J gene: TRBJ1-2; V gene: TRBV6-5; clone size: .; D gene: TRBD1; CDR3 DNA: TGTGCCAGCAGTTACTCTACAGGGGCCTATGGCTACACCTTC; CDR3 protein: CASSYSTGAYGYTF
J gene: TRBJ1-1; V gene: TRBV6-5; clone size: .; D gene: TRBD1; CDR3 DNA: TGTGCCAGCAGGGAGAGGGACAGCACCCCTGAAGCTTTCTTT; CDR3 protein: CASRERDSTPEAFF
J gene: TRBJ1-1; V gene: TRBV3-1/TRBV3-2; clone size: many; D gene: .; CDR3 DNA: TGTGCCAGCAGCCAACGGGGGGCCGGGGGCACTGAAGCTTTCTTT; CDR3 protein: CASSQRGAGGTEAFF
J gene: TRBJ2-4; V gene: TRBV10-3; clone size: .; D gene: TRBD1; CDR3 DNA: TGTGCCATCAGGACAGGGTTGTTC; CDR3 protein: CAIRTGLF
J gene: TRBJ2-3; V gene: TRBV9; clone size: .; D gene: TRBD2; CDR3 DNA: TGTGCCAGCAGCGTAGAAGCGGGAGGGCGGAATACGCAGTATTTT; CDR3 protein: CASSVEAGGRNTQYF
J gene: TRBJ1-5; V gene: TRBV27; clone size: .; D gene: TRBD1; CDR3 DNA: TGTGCCAGCAGTTTGGGACAGGGAAGTCAGCCCCAGCATTTT; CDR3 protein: CASSLGQGSQPQHF